A single sample is the source of the 27 T cell receptor beta chains below, sequenced in a study of shared clonotypes between healthy human individuals. Profiling relied on immunoSEQ multiplex PCR, and the TCRdb table lists in-frame clones only, not all of them. The sample has 2 million to 2.5 million clones, less than 95% seen once; the top ten hold approximately 0.4%. Sequences were obtained from naive CD4+ T cells from PBMCs. Specified subset: CD45RA+ positively selected. The receptors stem from a man aged 18 to 30 in good health. Some clones in this sample may be carry-over from other donors' samples.

The chain's CDR3 is CASSQQTVQYF. The DNA of the CDR3 is TGTGCCAGCAGCCAACAAACGGTGCAGTACTTC. The rearrangement joins TRBV14 to TRBJ2-7; D gene unclear. CDR1 is SGHDN and CDR2 is FVKESK in the germline V gene. The CDR3 is 11 residues long. V was clipped by 2 bases and J by 9 bases, with 8 bases between them.

About this clone: Additional DNA sequences in this sample encode the identical CDR3. The chain joins TRBV6-5 to TRBJ1-1, with unresolved D. This CDR3 contains 13 residues. Germline CDR1 reads MNHEY; CDR2 reads SVGAGI. The V end lost 2 bases, the J end lost 4 bases, and 8 bases lay between the germline ends. This chain's CDR3 is CASSYRGGTEAFF. CDR3 DNA sequence: TGTGCCAGCAGTTACCGGGGAGGCACTGAAGCTTTCTTT.

V and J are TRBV9 and TRBJ2-1; 8 positions match TRBD2. The V gene's germline CDR1 is SGDLS and CDR2 YYNGEE. Trimming removed 0 bases from V and 4 bases from J; junction bases left unmatched: 12. The CDR3 is 18 amino acids. This chain's CDR3 is CASSVDGAGGFFYNEQFF. Here the CDR3 DNA reads TGTGCCAGCAGCGTAGATGGGGCGGGAGGATTCTTTTACAATGAGCAGTTCTTC.

The rearrangement uses TRBV4-1 and TRBJ2-7; perhaps TRBD2 as D (6 bases). V was cut by 7 bases and J by 4 bases, with 17 bases left in between. The CDR3 loop spans 14 amino acids. From germline, CDR1 is MGHRA and CDR2 YSYEKL. CDR3 sequence reads: CASKVQEGEYEQYF. The CDR3 bases are TGCGCCAGCAAAGTTCAGGAGGGAGAGTACGAGCAGTACTTC.

The chain carries TRBV6-5 and TRBJ1-2; a weak D match, TRBD1 (5 bases). The CDR3 contains 13 residues. Between the trimmed V and J ends, which lost 6 bases and 0 bases, there was a span of 8 bases. CDR1 is MNHEY, CDR2 SVGAGI, per germline. CDR3 sequence (DNA): TGTGCCAGCAGCTGGGGACCTAACTATGGCTACACCTTC. It specifies CASSWGPNYGYTF.

CDR3 DNA: TGTGCCAGCAGCCTATCCAGGACAGGGCTCGAGCAGTACTTC. Translating gives CASSLSRTGLEQYF. The rearrangement joins TRBV28 to TRBJ2-7, with 8 bases matching TRBD1. CDR3 length: 14 residues. Per germline, CDR1 MDHEN and CDR2 SYDVKM. The J segment lost 6 bases and the V segment lost 6 bases, leaving 10 bases of the junction unmatched. The variable domain in full, completed from reference TRBV28 and TRBJ2-7, reads DVKVTQSSRYLVKRTGEKVFLECVQDMDHENMFWYRQDPGLGLRLIYFSYDVKMKEKGDIPEGYSVSREKKERFSLILESASTNQTSMYLCASSLSRTGLEQYFGPGTRLTVT.

This clone was recorded once. CDR3 nucleotide sequence: TGCGCCAGCACCCCGACAGGTGCTAACTATGGCTACACCTTC. As protein: CASTPTGANYGYTF. The chain employs TRBV5-1 and TRBJ1-2; D may be TRBD1 (6 bases). V was shortened by 6 bases and J by 0 bases, with 12 bases between the two germline ends. Germline V gives CDR1 SGHRS, CDR2 YFSETQ. The length of the CDR3 is 14 residues.

About this clone itself: Other DNA variants within this sample encode the same CDR3. This rearrangement joins TRBV28 to TRBJ2-3; no firm D call. The CDR3 runs to 13 residues. The V and J ends lost 4 bases and 2 bases respectively, with 7 bases between them. The germline gives CDR1 MDHEN, CDR2 SYDVKM. DNA for the CDR3: TGTGCCAGCAGTTCGGGCCTCACAGATACGCAGTATTTT. Translated, it gives CASSSGLTDTQYF.

As for this clone: This CDR3 is also generated by other DNA sequences in the sample. The J gene is TRBJ2-7, the V gene TRBV29-1; 12 bases line up with TRBD1. The CDR3 is 12 residues long. The junction had 2 bases not matched to a gene; V was cut back by 6 bases and J by 5 bases. The germline CDR1 and CDR2 sequences are SQVTM and ANQGSEA. The DNA of the CDR3 is TGCAGCGTGGGGACAGGGGGCGACGAGCAGTACTTC. Translation gives CSVGTGGDEQYF.

The chain joins TRBV7-9 to TRBJ2-3; D call uncertain. This CDR3 comprises 15 residues. Germline lookup yields CDR1 SEHNR and CDR2 FQNEAQ (reference sequence). V was pared by 3 bases and J by 0 bases, with 10 bases between. The CDR3 DNA reads TGTGCCAGCAGCTTGCAACTCCCTAGCACAGATACGCAGTATTTT. It is translated as CASSLQLPSTDTQYF.

The chain links TRBV6-1 to TRBJ2-5; perhaps TRBD1 as D (5 bases). Germline values: CDR1 MNHNS, CDR2 SASEGT. Trimming left V 5 bases short and J 5 bases short, with 15 bases between. The CDR3 has 14 amino acids. The CDR3 bases are TGTGCCAGCAGTCAGGGCCTCTTAGGGGAGACCCAGTACTTC. Protein: CASSQGLLGETQYF.

As concerns this clone: One end of the junction fails to match germline, which may point to a read error. V gene TRBV11-2 combines with J gene TRBJ2-2; D not certain. Germline lookup yields CDR1 SGHAT and CDR2 FQNNGV. This CDR3 contains 14 residues. The CDR3 sequence is CASSLGRNAGELFF. CDR3 coding DNA: TGTGCCAGCAGCTTAGGCAGGAACGCCGGGGAGCTGTTTTTT.

This rearrangement joins TRBV7-2 to TRBJ2-3; D could derive from TRBD1 or TRBD2 (5 bases each). The CDR3 has 15 amino acids. Looked up from germline, CDR1 is SGHTA and CDR2 is FQGNSA. Trimming took off 4 bases at V and 6 bases at J, with 17 bases between the two ends. The chain's CDR3 is CASSWPLGDADTQYF. The CDR3 region has the DNA TGTGCCAGCAGCTGGCCGTTGGGGGACGCGGATACGCAGTATTTT.

This chain uses TRBV25-1 with TRBJ2-1; TRBD1 matches at 9 bases. The ends lost 8 bases at V and 11 bases at J; junction bases unmatched: 13. This CDR3 spans 14 amino acids. Germline values: CDR1 MGHDK, CDR2 SYGVNS. The CDR3 bases are TGTGCCAGCCAACCACAGGGGGCGGCAGCCAAGCAGTTCTTC. This sequence encodes CASQPQGAAAKQFF.

The chain has TRBV27 and TRBJ1-5, with TRBD1 matching 7 bases. V shed 3 bases and J 5 bases; nucleotides not matched to a gene: 7. The CDR3 sequence is 15 residues long. CDR1 and CDR2 (germline): MNHEY, SMNVEV (reference sequence). The CDR3 DNA reads TGTGCCAGCAGTTTGGTCCGGGACAGACATCAGCCCCAGCATTTT. Its protein is CASSLVRDRHQPQHF.

This sequence joins TRBV6-1 and TRBJ2-7, with 9 positions matching TRBD1. Germline-derived CDR1 and CDR2 are MNHNS and SASEGT. This CDR3 spans 13 amino acids. The V segment lost 7 bases and the J segment 3 bases; nucleotides outside the gene matches: 4. CDR3 amino acids: CASNRQGGYEQYF. As DNA, the CDR3 is TGTGCCAGCAATAGACAGGGGGGCTACGAGCAGTACTTC.

The chain carries TRBV7-2 and TRBJ1-4; TRBD1 agrees at 8 bases. Looked up from germline, CDR1 is SGHTA and CDR2 is FQGNSA. The CDR3 covers 16 residues. V lost 5 bases, J lost 4 bases, and 9 bases stayed unmatched. CDR3 coding DNA: TGTGCCAGCAGCCCGAGCTTTGACAGGGGTAATGAAAAACTGTTTTTT. Its translation is CASSPSFDRGNEKLFF.

Notes on this clone: The junction departs from germline at one end; a sequencing error may be responsible. The V and J genes are TRBV7-8 and TRBJ2-7; 14 nucleotides match TRBD2. Germline-derived CDR1 and CDR2 are SGHVS and FQNEAQ. The CDR3 loop spans 14 amino acids. In nucleotides, the CDR3 is TGTGCCAGCACTCCGCAGGGACTAGCGGGAGAGAAGGGCTTC. It translates to CASTPQGLAGEKGF.

The chain joins TRBV25-1 to TRBJ1-5; a weak D match, TRBD1 (6 bases). Germline CDR1 is MGHDK and CDR2 is SYGVNS. V lost 6 bases and J lost 9, with 27 bases in between. The CDR3 consists of 17 residues. The CDR3 sequence is CASRARRGARPARPQHF. For the CDR3, the DNA is TGTGCCAGCAGGGCCCGCAGGGGTGCACGCCCGGCAAGGCCCCAGCATTTT.

The chain links TRBV2 to TRBJ1-2; no definite D call. CDR3 length: 15 amino acids. V lost 5 bases to trimming and J lost 4 bases, with 17 bases between them. CDR1 and CDR2 (germline): SNHLY, FYNNEI. CDR3 sequence (DNA): TGTGCCAGCAGTCCGGACCCTCTCGTGGGCTATGGCTACACCTTC. Translating it yields CASSPDPLVGYGYTF.

This chain connects TRBV7-3 to TRBJ2-3; TRBD1 agrees at 7 bases. Germline assignment: CDR1 SGHTA and CDR2 FQGTGA. J lost 2 bases, V lost 4 bases, and 9 bases had no gene match. The length of the CDR3 is 16 residues. In DNA, the CDR3 is TGTGCCAGCAGCTCCGATAACAGGGGCAACACAGATACGCAGTATTTT. Its protein is CASSSDNRGNTDTQYF. The complete variable domain, with remaining parts taken from reference TRBV7-3 and TRBJ2-3, reads GAGVSQTPSNKVTEKGKYVELRCDPISGHTALYWYRQSLGQGPEFLIYFQGTGAADDSGLPNDRFFAVRPEGSVSTLKIQRTERGDSAVYLCASSSDNRGNTDTQYFGPGTRLTVL.

As for this clone: Additional DNA sequences in this sample encode the identical CDR3. The rearrangement links TRBV5-1 to TRBJ1-1; 8 bases align to TRBD1. V dropped 3 bases and J dropped 5; count of bases not matched to a gene: 6. This CDR3 is built from 14 residues. Per germline, CDR1 SGHRS and CDR2 YFSETQ. CDR3 region: CASSWGTGGTEAFF. CDR3 nucleotides: TGCGCCAGCAGCTGGGGGACAGGTGGTACTGAAGCTTTCTTT.

The chain has TRBV6-5 and TRBJ2-7; D is possibly TRBD2 (7 bases). The CDR3 consists of 16 residues. Germline CDR1 is MNHEY and CDR2 is SVGAGI. V lost 2 bases and J lost 4, with 18 bases in between. This CDR3 is CASSYRTSGEGYEQYF. Written as DNA, the CDR3 is TGTGCCAGCAGTTACAGGACCTCAGGGGAGGGGTACGAGCAGTACTTC.

V gene TRBV6-1 combines with J gene TRBJ1-2; maybe TRBD1 (5 bases). The CDR3 runs 14 residues. Germline CDR1 MNHNS, CDR2 SASEGT. With 7 bases removed from V and 2 bases from J, the gap between germline ends came to 14 bases. The CDR3 DNA is TGTGCCAGCACCCCGGGGAGGGGAAACTATGGCTACACCTTC. Protein product: CASTPGRGNYGYTF.

The chain carries TRBV28 and TRBJ1-1, with a tentative D call TRBD1 (5 bases). V gave up 3 bases and J gave up 11 bases, with 31 bases separating them. The germline V gene has CDR1 MDHEN and CDR2 SYDVKM. The CDR3 totals 18 residues. Here the CDR3 DNA reads TGTGCCAGCAGTTTCGTTTTGGGAGGGGCGCGGGATGTTTTGAGGGCTTTCTTT. It is translated as CASSFVLGGARDVLRAFF.

The genes are TRBV4-2 and TRBJ2-7; a possible D gene is TRBD2 (5 bases). CDR3 length: 16 amino acids. CDR1 is LGHNA and CDR2 is YNFKEQ in the germline V gene. The V end was cut by 0 bases, the J end by 3 bases, with 15 bases between. The CDR3 coding sequence is TGTGCCAGCAGCCAAGACCGGGAAGCGGCCTTCTACGAGCAGTACTTC. Translating gives CASSQDREAAFYEQYF.

The chain employs TRBV19 and TRBJ2-7; 8 bases fit TRBD2. The CDR3 is 14 residues long. The V gene's germline CDR1 is LNHDA and CDR2 SQIVND (reference sequence). The junction had 9 bases not matched to a gene; V was cut back by 10 bases and J by 1 base. CDR3 nucleotide sequence: TGTGCCACCACGGGGGGGAAAGGGTCCTACGAGCAGTACTTC. Translating gives CATTGGKGSYEQYF.